This T cell receptor beta chain came from a study of T cell repertoires in cytomegalovirus infection. Broader study findings: HLA-C-restricted, CMV-specific TCR beta clonotypes were dominant ex vivo.

The CDR3 extends over 16 amino acids. CDR1 and CDR2 from the germline V gene are SQVTM and ANQGSEA. Trimming left V 3 bases short and J 0 bases short, with 17 bases between. This clonotype was seen only a few times. The antigen is undetermined. TCRdb redid the calling of the reads with MiXCR, one entry per CDR3 protein. The sample has 900,000 to 950,000 distinct CDR3 sequences; around 30% are singletons. This sequence joins TRBV29-1 and TRBJ1-1; D might be TRBD1 (6 bases). The sample here was cultured CD8+ T cells from PBMCs, taken from culture after CMV antigen stimulation. This TCR was recovered from a human donor in good health (CMV status not recorded). Some clones in this sample may be carry-over from other donors' samples. The CDR3 is CSVEGGAKIMNTEAFF. CDR3 DNA sequence: TGCAGCGTTGAGGGGGGGGCGAAGATCATGAACACTGAAGCTTTCTTT.